This is a list of T cell receptor beta chains from one sample in a study of beta chain features in type 1 diabetes. Here immunoSEQ multiplex PCR was the method, and the copy in TCRdb shows in-frame clones only, minus some. Of roughly 160,000 clones listed, 7.5% to 8.5% are singletons. The sample was central memory CD4+ T cells from blood. Every receptor here comes from a man aged 18 to 30 with type 1 diabetes. Both conserved end residues are part of each CDR3. Each record gives: clone size, V gene, J gene, D gene, CDR3 protein, CDR3 DNA. A D gene is named only where the DNA matches it firmly. The size field is filled for only some rows; it gives once, few, many or a size class.

clone size: -
V gene: TRBV20-1
J gene: TRBJ1-1
D gene: -
CDR3 protein: CSAPRQPEAFF
CDR3 DNA: TGCAGTGCCCCGAGACAGCCTGAAGCTTTCTTT

clone size: -
V gene: TRBV5-4
J gene: TRBJ2-7
D gene: TRBD1
CDR3 protein: CASSPGRTGGSYEQYF
CDR3 DNA: TGTGCCAGCAGCCCTGGACGGACAGGGGGCTCCTACGAGCAGTACTTC

clone size: few
V gene: TRBV7-2
J gene: TRBJ2-1
D gene: TRBD1
CDR3 protein: CASSRGQNNEQFF
CDR3 DNA: TGTGCCAGCAGCAGGGGACAGAACAATGAGCAGTTCTTC

clone size: -
V gene: TRBV4-3
J gene: TRBJ1-5
D gene: TRBD1
CDR3 protein: CASSQGHEGAANQPQHF
CDR3 DNA: TGCGCCAGCAGCCAAGGACACGAGGGGGCTGCTAATCAGCCCCAGCATTTT

clone size: -
V gene: TRBV7-8
J gene: TRBJ2-1
D gene: TRBD2
CDR3 protein: CASSLIVAGAEQFF
CDR3 DNA: TGTGCCAGCAGCTTAATTGTCGCGGGAGCTGAGCAGTTCTTC

clone size: few
V gene: TRBV6-1
J gene: TRBJ2-7
D gene: -
CDR3 protein: CASRGGRSYEQYF
CDR3 DNA: TGTGCCAGCAGGGGGGGACGTTCCTACGAGCAGTACTTC

clone size: -
V gene: TRBV30
J gene: TRBJ1-5
D gene: -
CDR3 protein: CAWSDSLHQPQHF
CDR3 DNA: TGTGCCTGGAGTGACAGCCTTCATCAGCCCCAGCATTTT

clone size: -
V gene: TRBV6-5
J gene: TRBJ1-1
D gene: -
CDR3 protein: CASSEGLLPIEAFF
CDR3 DNA: TGTGCCAGCAGTGAGGGTCTGCTCCCTATTGAAGCTTTCTTT

clone size: few
V gene: TRBV7-2
J gene: TRBJ2-5
D gene: -
CDR3 protein: CASSPSEGTQYF
CDR3 DNA: TGTGCCAGCAGCCCATCCGAGGGGACCCAGTACTTC

clone size: -
V gene: TRBV7-2
J gene: TRBJ2-3
D gene: -
CDR3 protein: CASTPTLAGTDTQYF
CDR3 DNA: TGTGCCAGCACCCCAACTTTAGCGGGCACAGATACGCAGTATTTT

clone size: -
V gene: TRBV7-9
J gene: TRBJ2-5
D gene: TRBD1
CDR3 protein: CASSLAAGQGWETQYF
CDR3 DNA: TGTGCCAGCAGCTTAGCCGCGGGACAGGGGTGGGAGACCCAGTACTTC

clone size: few
V gene: TRBV5-4
J gene: TRBJ2-5
D gene: TRBD1
CDR3 protein: CASSLDGTGTQETQYF
CDR3 DNA: TGTGCCAGCAGCTTGGATGGGACAGGGACACAAGAGACCCAGTACTTC

clone size: few
V gene: TRBV28
J gene: TRBJ1-4
D gene: -
CDR3 protein: CASSLQTYREKLFF
CDR3 DNA: TGTGCCAGCAGTTTGCAGACCTACAGGGAAAAACTGTTTTTT

clone size: few
V gene: TRBV4-1
J gene: TRBJ2-4
D gene: TRBD1
CDR3 protein: CASSQDMQGVAKNIQYF
CDR3 DNA: TGCGCCAGCAGCCAAGATATGCAGGGGGTAGCCAAAAACATTCAGTACTTC

clone size: few
V gene: TRBV2
J gene: TRBJ2-5
D gene: TRBD2
CDR3 protein: CASSESVGRLAGAQETQYF
CDR3 DNA: TGTGCCAGCAGTGAATCGGTGGGGAGACTAGCGGGGGCACAAGAGACCCAGTACTTC

clone size: few
V gene: TRBV11-2
J gene: TRBJ2-7
D gene: -
CDR3 protein: CASSLDSKLHEQYF
CDR3 DNA: TGTGCCAGCAGCTTAGATTCTAAGCTCCACGAGCAGTACTTC

clone size: few
V gene: TRBV9
J gene: TRBJ2-1
D gene: -
CDR3 protein: CASSSVGRGTYNEQFF
CDR3 DNA: TGTGCCAGCAGCTCCGTAGGCAGGGGTACCTACAATGAGCAGTTCTTC

clone size: -
V gene: TRBV9
J gene: TRBJ2-2
D gene: -
CDR3 protein: CASSARSLNTGELFF
CDR3 DNA: TGTGCCAGCAGCGCACGGTCGTTGAACACCGGGGAGCTGTTTTTT

clone size: few
V gene: TRBV7-2
J gene: TRBJ1-3
D gene: -
CDR3 protein: CASSPRGSSGNTIYF
CDR3 DNA: TGTGCCAGCAGCCCCAGAGGCAGCTCTGGAAACACCATATATTTT

clone size: -
V gene: TRBV2
J gene: TRBJ2-3
D gene: -
CDR3 protein: CASSPGRRTDTQYF
CDR3 DNA: TGTGCCAGCAGTCCCGGGAGACGCACAGATACGCAGTATTTT

clone size: few
V gene: TRBV30
J gene: TRBJ1-1
D gene: -
CDR3 protein: CAWSLLMNTEAFF
CDR3 DNA: TGTGCCTGGAGTCTCTTAATGAACACTGAAGCTTTCTTT

clone size: -
V gene: TRBV7-9
J gene: TRBJ2-7
D gene: -
CDR3 protein: CASSLRAGTLEQYF
CDR3 DNA: TGTGCCAGCAGCTTAAGGGCAGGGACTCTCGAGCAGTACTTC

clone size: -
V gene: TRBV27
J gene: TRBJ1-2
D gene: TRBD1
CDR3 protein: CASSLSMGQGPNYGYTF
CDR3 DNA: TGTGCCAGCAGTTTATCAATGGGACAGGGGCCTAACTATGGCTACACCTTC